A selection of T cell receptor beta chains follows, all from one sample in a study of T-cell reconstitution after alpha-beta-depleted transplantation in children. One entry per CDR3 protein, called by TCRdb with MiXCR from the PCR reads. The sample lists some 530,000 distinct CDR3 sequences; approximately 13% were seen once. Sequences were derived from PBMCs from the stem cell graft donor, sampled from the stem cell graft. The receptors were gathered from a human donor who donated a stem cell graft to a child with combined immunodeficiency. Each CDR3 is given with its conserved first and last residue. The D gene is left open where the match is weak. Clone size is given for some rows only: seen once, a few or many times, or a class if the clone is expanded.

clone_size,v_call,d_call,j_call,cdr3_nt,cdr3_aa
many,TRBV4-3,TRBD2,TRBJ2-1,TGCGCCAGCAGCCAAGACAGAGCGGGGGGGAATGAGCAGTTCTTC,CASSQDRAGGNEQFF
many,TRBV10-3,NA,TRBJ2-1,TGTGCCATCAGTGAGTCAGGAAGGAGCTCCTACAATGAGCAGTTCTTC,CAISESGRSSYNEQFF
few,TRBV2,TRBD1,TRBJ2-7,TGTGCCAGCAGTGAAGGACAGGGGGTTCTTTCGTACGAGCAGTACTTC,CASSEGQGVLSYEQYF
NA,TRBV6-2/TRBV6-3,TRBD2,TRBJ2-3,TGTGCCAGCCGAGCTAGACTAGCGGGGGCCGGATTGAGCGCAGATACGCAGTATTTT,CASRARLAGAGLSADTQYF
few,TRBV20-1,TRBD2,TRBJ2-3,TGCAGTGCTAGAGGGGACTACCGACCAGATACGCAGTATTTT,CSARGDYRPDTQYF
many,TRBV25-1,NA,TRBJ2-1,TGTGCCAGCAGTGACCTAGGAGACGAGCAGTTCTTC,CASSDLGDEQFF
few,TRBV5-6,NA,TRBJ1-1,TGTGCCAGCAGCTTGGGTTTACAGAACACTGAAGCTTTCTTT,CASSLGLQNTEAFF
once,TRBV4-3,NA,TRBJ2-1,TGCGCCAGCAGCCACTTCGGGGGCACCGACAATGAGCAGTTCTTC,CASSHFGGTDNEQFF
NA,TRBV6-1,NA,TRBJ2-1,TGTGCCAGCAGTGAAGCCGAGTACAATGAGCAGTTCTTC,CASSEAEYNEQFF
NA,TRBV30,NA,TRBJ1-5,TGTGCCTGGAGTGGGGGCGGGGGACAGCCCCAGCATTTT,CAWSGGGGQPQHF
NA,TRBV27,NA,TRBJ2-1,TGTGCCAGCAGTAGAGGGGGCGGGGTACGCAATGAGCAGTTCTTC,CASSRGGGVRNEQFF